Listed below are T cell receptor beta chains from one sample, sequenced in a study of blood T cell repertoires in COVID-19. Clones were sequenced by immunoSEQ multiplex PCR, and TCRdb holds only the in-frame ones, with some missing. Among around 95,000 clones listed, roughly 80% were seen once. Sample: peripheral blood. These receptors all come from a woman in her seventies with acute or convalescent COVID-19. The CDR3 runs from the conserved cysteine through the conserved F or W.

V: TRBV5-1
CDR3: CASSLAQAQETQYF

V: TRBV7-7
CDR3: CASSLLAGGQETQYF

V: TRBV7-2
CDR3: CASSLRRAGNQPQHF

V: TRBV4-2
CDR3: CASSSRGVRETQYF

V: TRBV19
CDR3: CASSTRYQETQYF

V: TRBV15
CDR3: CATSRAGRLGTGELFF

V: TRBV7-9
CDR3: CASSLRGRSTDTQYF

V: TRBV5-4
CDR3: CASSPPGQGEETQYF

V: TRBV7-2
CDR3: CASSLGPDKGYTF

V: TRBV15
CDR3: CATSAHQGVNSPLHF

V: TRBV27
CDR3: CASRPGTAKRGAEAFF

V: TRBV12-3/TRBV12-4
CDR3: CASSGGEHYGYTF

V: TRBV19
CDR3: CASSIGGDYNEQFF

V: TRBV6-5
CDR3: CASSRTGSYGYTF

V: TRBV19
CDR3: CASSGRGNEKLFF

V: TRBV6-2/TRBV6-3
CDR3: CASSYAGMSYTF

V: TRBV5-6
CDR3: CASSLRQGGSNQPQHF

V: TRBV29-1
CDR3: CSVGQGAGDEQFF

V: TRBV5-1
CDR3: CASSLSKLTGAPEAFF

V: TRBV27
CDR3: CASRGNYGYTF

V: TRBV29-1
CDR3: CSVERGGNTEAFF

V: TRBV7-6
CDR3: CASSLPTSGGVTDTQYF

V: TRBV5-5
CDR3: CASSLFGTGQETQYF

V: TRBV7-2
CDR3: CASSLEAGGQFF

V: TRBV4-2
CDR3: CASSQGTNDSPGYGYTF

V: TRBV27
CDR3: CASSLGAHYEQYF

V: TRBV9
CDR3: CASSVDTVTEAFF

V: TRBV27
CDR3: CASSRPRQNTGELFF

V: TRBV21-1
CDR3: CASSTNFGASGGASDTQYF

V: TRBV15
CDR3: CATSRDSSGMTGNQPQHF

V: TRBV10-3
CDR3: CAISERQGAYGYTF

V: TRBV5-1
CDR3: CASSLGPTGNSPLHF